This T cell receptor (beta chain) stems from a study of control samples from healthy donors and cancer patients. The CDR3 sequence is 13 residues long. V was clipped by 11 bases and J by 0 bases, with 12 bases between them. CDR1 and CDR2 (germline): SEHNR, FQNEAQ (reference sequence). Produced via immunoSEQ multiplex PCR; TCRdb's table is partial and in-frame only. This sample's table reports 150,000 to 200,000 clones. The chain has TRBV7-9 and TRBJ2-3; maybe TRBD2 (6 bases). This clonotype originated in a woman in her thirties in good health. The specimen sequenced was blood. CDR3 DNA sequence: TGTGCCGGGGATAGCGGTAGCACAGATACGCAGTATTTT. Its protein product is CAGDSGSTDTQYF.